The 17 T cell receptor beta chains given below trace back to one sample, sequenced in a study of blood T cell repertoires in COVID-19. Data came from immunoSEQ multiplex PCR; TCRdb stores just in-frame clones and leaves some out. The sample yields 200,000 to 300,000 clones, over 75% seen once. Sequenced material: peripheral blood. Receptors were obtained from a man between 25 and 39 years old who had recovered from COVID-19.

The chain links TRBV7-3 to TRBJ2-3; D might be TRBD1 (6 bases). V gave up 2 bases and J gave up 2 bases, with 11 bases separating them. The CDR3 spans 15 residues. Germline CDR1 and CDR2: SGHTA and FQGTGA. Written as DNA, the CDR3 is TGTGCCAGCAGCTTACAGGGGAGCGCCACAGATACGCAGTATTTT. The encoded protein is CASSLQGSATDTQYF.

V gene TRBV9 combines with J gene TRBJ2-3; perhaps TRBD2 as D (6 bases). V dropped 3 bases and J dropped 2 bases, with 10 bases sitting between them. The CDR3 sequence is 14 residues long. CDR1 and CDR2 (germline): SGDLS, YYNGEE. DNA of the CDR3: TGTGCCAGCAGCGGGAGGGCGAACACAGATACGCAGTATTTT. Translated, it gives CASSGRANTDTQYF.

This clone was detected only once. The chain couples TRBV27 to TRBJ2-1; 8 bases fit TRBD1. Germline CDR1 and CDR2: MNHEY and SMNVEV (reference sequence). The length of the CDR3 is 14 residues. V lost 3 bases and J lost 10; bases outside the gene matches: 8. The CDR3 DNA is TGTGCCAGCAGTTTTGGGCAGGGGGCTTGGGAGCAGTTCTTC. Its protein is CASSFGQGAWEQFF.

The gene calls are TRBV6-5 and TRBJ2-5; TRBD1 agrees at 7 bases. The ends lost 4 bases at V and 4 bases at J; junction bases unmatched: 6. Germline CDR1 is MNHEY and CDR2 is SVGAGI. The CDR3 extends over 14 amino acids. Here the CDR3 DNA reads TGTGCCAGCAGTTTCCGACAGGGCAGAGAGACCCAGTACTTC. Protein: CASSFRQGRETQYF.

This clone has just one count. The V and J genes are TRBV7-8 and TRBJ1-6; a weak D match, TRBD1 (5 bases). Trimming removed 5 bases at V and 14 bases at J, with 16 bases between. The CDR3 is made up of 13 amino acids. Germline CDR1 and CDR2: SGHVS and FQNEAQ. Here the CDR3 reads CASSNRATTALHF. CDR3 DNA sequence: TGTGCCAGCAGCAATCGGGCCACGACAGCCCTCCACTTT. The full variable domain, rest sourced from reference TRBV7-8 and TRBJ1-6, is GAGVSQSPRYKVAKRGQDVALRCDPISGHVSLFWYQQALGQGPEFLTYFQNEAQLDKSGLPSDRFFAERPEGSVSTLKIQRTQQEDSAVYLCASSNRATTALHFGNGTRLTVT.

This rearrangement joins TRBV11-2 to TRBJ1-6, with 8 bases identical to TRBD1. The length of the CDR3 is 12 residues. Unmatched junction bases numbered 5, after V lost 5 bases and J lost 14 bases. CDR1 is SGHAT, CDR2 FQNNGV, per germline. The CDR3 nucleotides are TGTGCCAGCAGCGACAGGGGAAACGCCCTCCACTTT. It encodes CASSDRGNALHF.

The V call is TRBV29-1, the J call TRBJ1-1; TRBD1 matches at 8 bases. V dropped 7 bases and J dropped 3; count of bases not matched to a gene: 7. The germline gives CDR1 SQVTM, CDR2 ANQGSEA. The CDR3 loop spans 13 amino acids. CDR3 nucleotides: TGCAGCGCGGACAGGGCGAGGGACACTGAAGCTTTCTTT. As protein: CSADRARDTEAFF.

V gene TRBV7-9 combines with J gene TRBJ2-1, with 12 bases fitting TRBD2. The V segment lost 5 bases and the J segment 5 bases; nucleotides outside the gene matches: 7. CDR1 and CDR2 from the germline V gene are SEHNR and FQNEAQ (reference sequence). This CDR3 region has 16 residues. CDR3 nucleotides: TGTGCCAGCAGCATCCGACTAGCGGGGGTCCACAATGAGCAGTTCTTC. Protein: CASSIRLAGVHNEQFF.

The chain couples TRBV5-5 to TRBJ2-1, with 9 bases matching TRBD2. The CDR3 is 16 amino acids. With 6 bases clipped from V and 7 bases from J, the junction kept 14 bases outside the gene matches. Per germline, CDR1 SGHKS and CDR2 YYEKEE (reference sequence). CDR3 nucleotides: TGTGCCAGCATCGGAGGCGGGGGGGTCCTGTTGAATGAGCAGTTCTTC. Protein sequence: CASIGGGGVLLNEQFF.

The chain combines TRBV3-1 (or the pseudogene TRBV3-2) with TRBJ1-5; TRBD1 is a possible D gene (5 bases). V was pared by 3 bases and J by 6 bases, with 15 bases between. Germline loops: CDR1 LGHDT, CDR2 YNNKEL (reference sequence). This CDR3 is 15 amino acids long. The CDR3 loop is CASSHGNRRGQPQHF. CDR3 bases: TGTGCCAGCAGCCACGGAAACAGGAGAGGTCAGCCCCAGCATTTT.

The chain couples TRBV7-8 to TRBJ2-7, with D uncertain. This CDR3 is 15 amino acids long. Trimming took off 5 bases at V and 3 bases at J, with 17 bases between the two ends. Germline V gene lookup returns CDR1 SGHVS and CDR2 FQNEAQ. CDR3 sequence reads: CASSTSDGSHYEQYF. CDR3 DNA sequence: TGTGCCAGCAGCACGTCCGATGGCTCGCACTACGAGCAGTACTTC.

For the CDR3, the DNA is TGTGCCAGCATCGAGGGGACAGGGCAAGGCTACACCTTC. It is translated as CASIEGTGQGYTF. The chain recombines TRBV2 with TRBJ1-2; 9 nucleotides line up with TRBD1. Looked up from germline, CDR1 is SNHLY and CDR2 is FYNNEI. This CDR3 is built from 13 residues. Trimming cost V 7 bases and J 8 bases; bases outside gene matches: 8.

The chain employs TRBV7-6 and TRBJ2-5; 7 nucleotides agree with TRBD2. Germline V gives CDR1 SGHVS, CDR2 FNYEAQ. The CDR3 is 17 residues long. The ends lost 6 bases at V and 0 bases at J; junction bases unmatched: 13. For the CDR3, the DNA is TGTGCCAGCAGAAATGCGAACGAGCGGGGACACCAAGAGACCCAGTACTTC. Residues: CASRNANERGHQETQYF.

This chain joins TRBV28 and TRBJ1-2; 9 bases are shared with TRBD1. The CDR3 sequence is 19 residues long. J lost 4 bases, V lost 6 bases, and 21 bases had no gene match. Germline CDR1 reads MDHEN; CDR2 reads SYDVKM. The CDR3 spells CASRDRQGGGLFNIYGYTF. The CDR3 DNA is TGTGCCAGCAGGGACAGACAGGGGGGCGGCCTTTTTAACATCTATGGCTACACCTTC.

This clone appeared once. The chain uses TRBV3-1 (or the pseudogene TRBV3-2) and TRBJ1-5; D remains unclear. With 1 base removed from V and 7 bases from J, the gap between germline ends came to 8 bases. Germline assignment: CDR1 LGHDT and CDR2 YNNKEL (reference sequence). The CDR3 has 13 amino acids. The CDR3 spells CASSQGSGQPQHF. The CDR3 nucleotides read TGTGCCAGCAGCCAAGGTTCCGGGCAGCCCCAGCATTTT.

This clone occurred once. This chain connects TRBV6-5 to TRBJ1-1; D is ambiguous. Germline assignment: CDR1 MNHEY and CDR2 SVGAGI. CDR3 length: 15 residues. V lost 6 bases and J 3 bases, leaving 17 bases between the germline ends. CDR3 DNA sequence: TGTGCCAGCAGGCCCCGTGCGGGTAGGGACACTGAAGCTTTCTTT. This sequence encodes CASRPRAGRDTEAFF.

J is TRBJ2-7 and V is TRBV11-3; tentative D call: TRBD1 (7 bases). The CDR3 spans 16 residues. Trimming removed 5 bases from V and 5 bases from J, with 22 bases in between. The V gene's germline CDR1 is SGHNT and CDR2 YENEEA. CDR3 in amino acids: CASSPGPAGQNHEQYF. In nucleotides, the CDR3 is TGTGCCAGCAGCCCCGGACCCGCGGGACAGAACCACGAGCAGTACTTC.